This entry lists 21 T cell receptor beta chains sequenced from one sample in a study. From the 5' RACE reads, TCRdb called clonotypes with MiXCR, one entry per CDR3 protein. The sample lists 8,000 to 9,500 distinct CDR3 sequences; 36% were seen once. The source material was tumor-infiltrating memory CD4+ T cells sorted from the breast tumor. Noted subset: memory CD4+ T cells, CD4+CD45RO+CD25-. The receptors originated from a female donor with breast cancer.

CDR3 DNA: TGCGCCAGCAGCTTGGCCCCAACGACAGGGACCAATCAGCCCCAGCATTTT. Its translation is CASSLAPTTGTNQPQHF. This chain uses TRBV5-1 with TRBJ1-5; the match to TRBD1 covers 7 bases. V dropped 0 bases and J dropped 3; count of bases not matched to a gene: 9. Germline V gene sequence: CDR1 SGHRS, CDR2 YFSETQ. There are 17 residues in the CDR3.

This clonotype was recorded a few times. This sequence may be a read error, since a much larger clone differs from it by one base. The CDR3 coding sequence is TGCGCCAGCAGCCAAGCTTCCTCACTTGCTGAAGCTTTCTTT. This encodes CASSQASSLAEAFF. This chain connects TRBV4-1 to TRBJ1-1, with D unresolved. Trimming took 1 base from V and 6 from J, leaving 12 bases between them. The CDR3 sequence is 14 residues long. From germline, CDR1 is MGHRA and CDR2 YSYEKL.

This clonotype showed up many times. For the CDR3, the DNA is TGCAGTGCTAGAAGACCCCGGAACACTGAAGCTTTCTTT. Its protein is CSARRPRNTEAFF. This chain joins TRBV20-1 and TRBJ1-1; D gene ambiguous. CDR3 length: 13 residues. Germline assignment: CDR1 DFQATT and CDR2 SNEGSKA (reference sequence). Trimming left V 2 bases short and J 1 base short, with 8 bases between.

This clonotype showed up just a few times. This chain uses TRBV7-9 with TRBJ2-5; D call uncertain. The germline gives CDR1 SEHNR, CDR2 FQNEAQ (reference sequence). The CDR3 runs 13 residues. Trimming cost V 5 bases and J 5 bases, with 12 bases left between them. The CDR3 region is CASSPTRYETQYF. DNA of the CDR3: TGTGCCAGCAGCCCTACTCGTTATGAGACCCAGTACTTC.

As to this clonotype: The conserved phenylalanine or tryptophan is not found at the CDR3 terminus, so this likely reflects a read error. This chain links TRBV9 with TRBJ1-1, with D possibly TRBD1 on 6 matching bases. Looked up from germline, CDR1 is SGDLS and CDR2 is YYNGEE. Trimming left V 4 bases short and J 4 bases short, with 14 bases between. CDR3 size: 14 residues. For the CDR3, the DNA is TGTGCCAGCAGCCCCCGAGGGGGGTTCACTGAAGCTTTCCTT. Translation: CASSPRGGFTEAFL.

This rearrangement joins TRBV9 to TRBJ1-1; D remains ambiguous. Trimming stripped 0 bases from V and 10 bases from J, with 13 bases between. The CDR3 runs 13 residues. Looked up from germline, CDR1 is SGDLS and CDR2 is YYNGEE. The CDR3 reads CASSVGTGVAAFF. CDR3 sequence (DNA): TGTGCCAGCAGCGTAGGGACCGGGGTTGCAGCTTTCTTT.

The chain uses TRBV7-9 and TRBJ2-3; 11 nucleotides match TRBD2. The germline V gene encodes CDR1 SEHNR and CDR2 FQNEAQ (reference sequence). J lost 4 bases, V lost 5 bases, and 5 bases had no gene match. The CDR3 is made up of 15 amino acids. The CDR3 spells CASSPGTSGADTQYF. Written as DNA, the CDR3 is TGTGCCAGCAGCCCTGGGACTAGCGGCGCAGATACGCAGTATTTT.

For the CDR3, the DNA is TGCAGTGCTGGGGGCACCCTGGGGACTGAAGCTTTCTTT. This gives the protein CSAGGTLGTEAFF. The V and J genes are TRBV20-1 and TRBJ1-1; possibly TRBD1 for D (6 bases). CDR1 DFQATT and CDR2 SNEGSKA come from the germline V gene (reference sequence). This CDR3 is built from 13 residues. Deletions cut 5 bases from V and 5 bases from J, with 15 bases between.

The chain recombines TRBV5-1 with TRBJ2-1; D tentatively fits TRBD1 or TRBD2 (5 bases each). With 7 bases removed from V and 0 bases from J, the gap between germline ends came to 8 bases. The CDR3 loop spans 13 amino acids. Germline assignment: CDR1 SGHRS and CDR2 YFSETQ. The CDR3 loop is CASRDDSYNEQFF. The CDR3 DNA reads TGCGCCAGCCGGGACGACTCCTACAATGAGCAGTTCTTC.

This CDR3 is CASSAPRKGFHEQFF. The CDR3 DNA reads TGTGCCAGCAGCGCCCCCCGTAAGGGCTTTCATGAGCAGTTCTTC. The J gene is TRBJ2-1, the V gene TRBV5-4, with D unresolved. This CDR3 has 15 amino acids. Germline-derived CDR1 and CDR2 are SGHNT and YYREEE (reference sequence). Trimming left V 4 bases short and J 8 bases short, with 19 bases between.

This clonotype was detected many times. This chain links TRBV10-3 with TRBJ1-1; 10 nucleotides agree with TRBD1. The CDR3 consists of 14 residues. V trimming: 6 bases; J trimming: 3 bases; junction bases outside the gene matches: 4. CDR1 is ENHRY and CDR2 is SYGVKD in the germline V gene. The chain's CDR3 is CAISRTGGDTEAFF. In nucleotides, the CDR3 is TGTGCCATCAGCCGGACAGGGGGAGACACTGAAGCTTTCTTT.

The table lists this clonotype with a few counts. The V gene is TRBV18, the J gene TRBJ2-1, with 13 bases aligning to TRBD2. V was clipped by 10 bases and J by 6 bases; unmatched bases: 15. This CDR3 is 17 amino acids long. CDR1 and CDR2 from the germline V gene are KGHSH and LQKENI. The CDR3 region has the DNA TGTGCCACCTCCCGGACTAGCGGGAGTAGTACTCTCAATGAGCAGTTCTTC. Its protein product is CATSRTSGSSTLNEQFF. The full variable domain, with the rest looked up from reference TRBV18 and TRBJ2-1, is NAGVMQNPRHLVRRRGQEARLRCSPMKGHSHVYWYRQLPEEGLKFMVYLQKENIIDESGMPKERFSAEFPKEGPSILRIQQVVRGDSAAYFCATSRTSGSSTLNEQFFGPGTRLTVL.

The V and J genes are TRBV6-5 and TRBJ2-7; D might be TRBD2 (5 bases). CDR3 size: 16 residues. V gave up 4 bases and J gave up 6 bases, with 22 bases separating them. Germline loops: CDR1 MNHEY, CDR2 SVGAGI. The CDR3 DNA follows: TGTGCCAGCAGTTTACGTCCCCAGACGGGGAGAGGCGAGCAGTACTTC. It yields the protein CASSLRPQTGRGEQYF.

This rearrangement joins TRBV5-1 to TRBJ1-1; 7 bases agree with TRBD1. J lost 4 bases, V lost 5 bases, and 2 bases had no gene match. The CDR3 covers 12 residues. CDR1 is SGHRS, CDR2 YFSETQ, per germline. As DNA, the CDR3 is TGCGCCAGCAGGACAGGGACCACTGAAGCTTTCTTT. This translates into CASRTGTTEAFF.

The V call is TRBV12-3 or TRBV12-4, the J call TRBJ2-7, with a weak D call TRBD2 (6 bases). This CDR3 has 14 residues. The V end was cut by 5 bases, the J end by 1 base, with 12 bases between. CDR3 sequence reads: CASSTRDLSYEQYF. The CDR3 DNA follows: TGTGCCAGCAGTACCCGGGACTTGTCCTACGAGCAGTACTTC.

The chain is built from TRBV4-1 and TRBJ2-1; 9 bases align to TRBD2. The CDR3 runs 17 residues. The junction had 8 bases not matched to a gene; V was cut back by 1 base and J by 4 bases. Germline V gene lookup returns CDR1 MGHRA and CDR2 YSYEKL. CDR3 amino acids: CASSQAGGRAWYNEQFF. The CDR3 nucleotides read TGCGCCAGCAGCCAAGCAGGCGGGAGGGCCTGGTACAATGAGCAGTTCTTC.

By sample share, this clonotype is medium-sized (0.01 to 0.1%). The V gene is TRBV6-1, the J gene TRBJ2-3; no clear D. There are 12 residues in the CDR3. Trimming shortened V by 7 bases and J by 1 base, and 6 bases separated the two germline ends. Germline loops: CDR1 MNHNS, CDR2 SASEGT. The CDR3 coding sequence is TGTGCCAGCACCCAGGGCACAGATACGCAGTATTTT. Its protein product is CASTQGTDTQYF.

The chain links TRBV10-3 to TRBJ2-5, with D unresolved. The CDR3 spans 13 residues. Germline values: CDR1 ENHRY, CDR2 SYGVKD. V dropped 2 bases and J dropped 5 bases, with 9 bases sitting between them. CDR3 sequence reads: CAISEASHETQYF. The CDR3 DNA follows: TGTGCCATCAGTGAGGCCTCTCACGAGACCCAGTACTTC.

This clonotype was counted at least ten times. The J gene is TRBJ2-2, the V gene TRBV7-9; 7 bases line up with TRBD1. The junction had 10 bases not matched to a gene; V was cut back by 7 bases and J by 5 bases. Germline V gene data show CDR1 as SEHNR and CDR2 as FQNEAQ (reference sequence). CDR3 length: 15 residues. Here the CDR3 DNA reads TGTGCCAGCAACAGACAGGGTTTTGAAACCGGGGAGCTGTTTTTT. Amino acid sequence: CASNRQGFETGELFF.

This clonotype is deemed large (0.1 to 1%). The J gene is TRBJ2-5, the V gene TRBV4-3; 8 bases match TRBD2. The CDR3 covers 21 residues. Germline-derived CDR1 and CDR2 are LGHNA and YSLEER. The ends lost 2 bases at V and 1 base at J; junction bases unmatched: 21. The CDR3 spells CASSQRGMGGSLAGPQETQYF. In DNA form, the CDR3 reads TGCGCCAGCAGCCAAAGAGGAATGGGGGGAAGTTTAGCGGGGCCCCAAGAGACCCAGTACTTC.

This clonotype was seen many times. The rearrangement links TRBV28 to TRBJ1-6; TRBD1 agrees at 7 bases. V lost 1 base, J lost 5 bases, and 5 bases stayed unmatched. The CDR3 loop spans 16 amino acids. The germline V gene has CDR1 MDHEN and CDR2 SYDVKM. The CDR3 reads CASSLLSGQHNSPLHF. CDR3 bases: TGTGCCAGCAGTTTATTATCGGGACAGCATAATTCACCCCTCCACTTT.